This T cell receptor (beta chain) originates from a study of T cells in Graves' hyperthyroidism and ophthalmopathy. The CDR3 length is 13 residues. V lost 4 bases to trimming and J lost 7 bases, with 17 bases between them. CDR1 is SQVTM and CDR2 is ANQGSEA in the germline V gene. Researchers amplified the TCR beta CDR3 regions from RNA transcripts. The HTBI primer set was used in a first-round RT-PCR of the TCR CDR3. Each CDR3 protein gets one entry after TCRdb re-called the multiplex PCR reads with MiXCR. Altogether almost 600,000 distinct CDR3 sequences are present, more than 11% being singletons, with the ten largest covering approximately 5.7%. At least ten counts were recorded for this clonotype.

This rearrangement joins TRBV29-1 to TRBJ2-7, with D maybe TRBD2 (5 bases). The clonotype comes from a woman aged 25 to 39 with Graves' hyperthyroidism that later progressed to Graves' ophthalmopathy. Sequencing input: blood. The CDR3, as DNA: TGCAGCGTTGTCCTAGCCCCTACTCGTGAGCAGTACTTC. Protein sequence: CSVVLAPTREQYF.